Given below is one TCR beta chain in context. This clone was seen a handful of times. It lacks a known antigen. The input lacks base qualities; no much larger clone sits a single base away. The CDR3 has 18 amino acids, counting the end cysteine and phenylalanine. Solely the CDR3 DNA is kept, with 54 bases framed from the first base. V trim: 0 bases; J trim: 0 bases; unmatched bases: 11. For CDR1 and CDR2, the germline V gene (reference sequence) lists GTSNPN and SVGIG. This record comes from a study of control samples from healthy donors and cancer patients (dated by TCRdb to 2018 to 2020). The receptor library was made with the immunoSEQ multiplex PCR assay. TCRdb obtained this table from immuneACCESS and retained in-frame rearrangements with V and J assigned. These tables miss some clones; where compared with another copy, unresolved V genes account for less than half of the shortfall, and the remainder is unexplained. The sample table records 100,000 to 150,000 clones; more than 70% of these occur just once. The top ten hold roughly 3.2% of the sample.

The receptor chain draws on TRBV30 and TRBJ2-1, and TRBD1 aligns with 7 junction nucleotides. The sample consisted of blood. This clonotype was sampled from a man between 45 and 60 years old in good health. The bases are TGTGCCTGGAGTGTTCACAAAGGGGGCGGAGACTCCTACAATGAGCAGTTCTTC. Protein translation: CAWSVHKGGGDSYNEQFF.